Shown below are 17 T cell receptor beta chains from a single sample sequenced in a study of CD8 T cells in ankylosing spondylitis. One entry per CDR3 protein, called by TCRdb with MiXCR from the 5' RACE reads. This table has about 160,000 distinct CDR3 sequences, about a sixth appearing once. The material sequenced was blood, either unsorted or a sorted T cell fraction (not recorded which). All receptors derive from a male donor with ankylosing spondylitis or in good health (not recorded which).

This clonotype was seen at least ten times. The V gene is TRBV5-1, the J gene TRBJ2-7; D ambiguous. With 3 bases removed from V and 5 bases from J, the gap between germline ends came to 9 bases. CDR3 length equals 12 residues. Germline assignment: CDR1 SGHRS and CDR2 YFSETQ. DNA of the CDR3: TGCGCCAGCAGCTCCAATAAAAACGAGCAGTACTTC. This codes for CASSSNKNEQYF.

Many counts were recorded for this clonotype. This chain joins TRBV20-1 and TRBJ1-6, with D possibly TRBD1 on 5 matching bases. V gave up 6 bases and J gave up 10 bases, with 16 bases separating them. CDR3 length: 13 amino acids. CDR1 and CDR2 (germline): DFQATT, SNEGSKA (reference sequence). The chain's CDR3 is CSAAWGRGSPLHF. CDR3 coding DNA: TGCAGTGCCGCATGGGGGAGAGGCTCACCCCTCCACTTT.

The chain links TRBV5-1 to TRBJ2-3; the D gene is possibly TRBD1 (5 bases). Germline V gives CDR1 SGHRS, CDR2 YFSETQ. V was trimmed by 7 bases and J by 6 bases, leaving 18 bases between them. The CDR3 covers 14 residues. The CDR3 DNA sequence: TGCGCCAGCGCCCTCTACAGGCCTCCGGATACGCAGTATTTT. Translation: CASALYRPPDTQYF.

This clonotype was detected a few times. The CDR3 loop reads CASSVLAFF. CDR3 in DNA: TGTGCCAGCTCCGTCCTAGCTTTCTTT. V is TRBV10-3 and J is TRBJ1-1; D remains ambiguous. The CDR3 covers 9 residues. V lost 10 bases, J lost 10 bases, and 10 bases lay in between. CDR1 is ENHRY, CDR2 SYGVKD, per germline.

This clonotype was seen ten or more times. This chain links TRBV5-1 with TRBJ2-7; 8 bases are shared with TRBD2. V lost 4 bases to trimming and J lost 2 bases; unmatched junction nucleotides: 8. CDR1 and CDR2 from the germline V gene are SGHRS and YFSETQ. The CDR3 has 15 residues. CDR3 loop: CASSPTGGVAYEQYF. CDR3 nucleotide sequence: TGCGCCAGCAGCCCTACGGGGGGGGTAGCCTACGAGCAGTACTTC.

This clonotype was detected a few times. The CDR3 protein is CASSRYKGQSSSYNEQFF. Here the CDR3 DNA reads TGTGCCAGCAGCCGCTATAAAGGACAATCATCCTCCTACAATGAGCAGTTCTTC. V gene TRBV11-2 combines with J gene TRBJ2-1; tentatively, D is TRBD1 (5 bases). Germline-derived CDR1 and CDR2 are SGHAT and FQNNGV. CDR3 size: 18 residues. Trimming took off 5 bases at V and 0 bases at J, with 20 bases between the two ends.

J is TRBJ1-6 and V is TRBV6-5, with unresolved D. CDR1 is MNHEY and CDR2 is SVGAGI in the germline V gene. The germline V and J ends were trimmed by 0 bases and 0 bases, with 9 bases remaining between them. CDR3 length equals 17 residues. The CDR3 sequence: CASSYSNPSSYNSPLHF. DNA of the CDR3: TGTGCCAGCAGTTACTCGAATCCGAGCTCCTATAATTCACCCCTCCACTTT.

This clonotype showed up many times. The V and J genes are TRBV29-1 and TRBJ2-5, with 10 bases identical to TRBD1. The CDR3 has 15 amino acids. The V gene's germline CDR1 is SQVTM and CDR2 ANQGSEA. Unmatched junction bases numbered 7, after V lost 1 base and J lost 5 bases. The CDR3, as DNA: TGCAGCGTTGAAGGGACAGGGGGTCATGTCGAGACCCAGTACTTC. This translates into CSVEGTGGHVETQYF.

This clonotype was observed many times. The rearrangement joins TRBV5-1 to TRBJ2-3; 12 bases are shared with TRBD2. Germline CDR1 SGHRS, CDR2 YFSETQ. Unmatched junction bases numbered 4, after V lost 4 bases and J lost 4 bases. This CDR3 region has 15 residues. CDR3 sequence: CASSKTSGSPDTQYF. Written as DNA, the CDR3 is TGCGCCAGCAGCAAGACTAGCGGGAGCCCAGATACGCAGTATTTT.

The chain combines TRBV29-1 with TRBJ1-1; D remains ambiguous. This CDR3 is built from 14 residues. Deletions cut 6 bases from V and 0 bases from J, with 14 bases between. CDR1 SQVTM and CDR2 ANQGSEA come from the germline V gene. The CDR3 region is CSVRNTLMNTEAFF. CDR3 coding DNA: TGCAGCGTCCGAAATACACTTATGAACACTGAAGCTTTCTTT.

This chain joins TRBV6-2 or TRBV6-3 and TRBJ2-5; TRBD2 is a possible D gene (5 bases). The CDR3 is 14 residues long. Germline assignment: CDR1 MNHEY and CDR2 SVGEGT. V was pared by 6 bases and J by 3 bases, with 14 bases between. The CDR3: CASRKGVGEETQYF. The CDR3 DNA reads as TGTGCCAGCAGAAAGGGCGTGGGAGAAGAGACCCAGTACTTC.

This clonotype came up a few times. The rearrangement links TRBV20-1 to TRBJ1-2; D perhaps matches TRBD1 (5 bases). Germline values: CDR1 DFQATT, CDR2 SNEGSKA (reference sequence). There are 14 residues in the CDR3. Between the trimmed V and J ends, which lost 5 bases and 4 bases, there was a span of 17 bases. DNA of the CDR3: TGCAGTGCTCACCAGACTCGACAGATCTATGGCTACACCTTC. It is translated as CSAHQTRQIYGYTF.

This clonotype was counted many times. This chain joins TRBV20-1 and TRBJ2-3; D gene unclear. Trimming shortened V by 6 bases and J by 11 bases, and 9 bases separated the two germline ends. Germline CDR1 and CDR2: DFQATT and SNEGSKA (reference sequence). There are 9 residues in the CDR3. Here the CDR3 reads CSAPTWQYF. CDR3 coding DNA: TGCAGTGCCCCCACCTGGCAGTATTTT.

The chain carries TRBV29-1 and TRBJ1-1, with 7 bases lining up with TRBD1. The junction had 10 bases not matched to a gene; V was cut back by 6 bases and J by 3 bases. Looked up from germline, CDR1 is SQVTM and CDR2 is ANQGSEA. This CDR3 contains 14 residues. The CDR3 loop is CSVKGRQGDTEAFF. CDR3 DNA: TGCAGCGTCAAGGGAAGGCAGGGGGACACTGAAGCTTTCTTT.

Points on this clonotype: This may stem from a read error, because a much larger clone lies one nucleotide away. The rearrangement uses TRBV5-1 and TRBJ2-7, with no clear D. The CDR3 totals 14 residues. Germline V gene data show CDR1 as SGHRS and CDR2 as YFSETQ. CDR3 sequence reads: CTSSLNGYQNEQYF. In DNA form, the CDR3 reads TGCACCAGCAGCTTGAACGGCTACCAGAACGAGCAGTACTTC.

The CDR3 loop reads CSVEVTLNGAEGGNEQFF. The CDR3, as DNA: TGCAGCGTTGAAGTTACCCTCAATGGTGCCGAGGGGGGCAATGAGCAGTTCTTC. The chain joins TRBV29-1 to TRBJ2-1; D may correspond to TRBD1 or TRBD2 (6 bases each). The V gene lost 1 base and the J gene lost 6 bases, with 25 bases spanning the gap. Germline V lookup: CDR1 SQVTM, CDR2 ANQGSEA. The CDR3 runs 18 residues.

This clonotype was seen a few times. The chain joins TRBV29-1 to TRBJ2-7; D may be TRBD2 (6 bases). The CDR3 consists of 11 residues. Trimming left V 5 bases short and J 4 bases short, with 9 bases between. Germline lookup yields CDR1 SQVTM and CDR2 ANQGSEA. CDR3 sequence (DNA): TGCAGCGTTAAGGAGGGTTACGAGCAGTACTTC. Encoded protein: CSVKEGYEQYF.